The clone carrying this TCR beta chain occurred a few times. Its specificity is unknown. The template was genomic DNA from peripheral blood, not RNA. This sample was taken from a study of T cell repertoires in aging, cancer and after chemotherapy. Study-wide context: Healthy donor repertoires were recorded over several months to years and showed clear clonal overlap. The full dataset contained approximately 9.6 million TCR reads. Overall study results and limits: Rebound thymic output was suggested by rising median generation probability during chemotherapy in each cancer cohort. Untreated cancer patients had significantly lower blood TCR diversity than age-matched healthy donors.

Between the trimmed V and J ends, which lost 4 bases and 0 bases, there was a span of 16 bases. CDR3 size: 16 residues. Looked up from germline, CDR1 is SGHAT and CDR2 is FQNNGV. TRB rearrangements spanning V, D and J were amplified using mixed TRB-A/B primers. TCRdb re-called the multiplex PCR reads with MiXCR, one entry per CDR3 protein. The sample comprises some 11,000 distinct CDR3 sequences, roughly 30% of which are singletons, and approximately 1.9% rests with the top ten. The clonotype comes from a human donor in good health. V is TRBV11-2 and J is TRBJ2-7; either TRBD1 or TRBD2 may fit D (6 bases each). The sequencing input was blood. The DNA for the CDR3 is TGTGCCAGCAGCTCCGGAAGGGGGGTTCGCTCCTACGAGCAGTACTTC. It specifies CASSSGRGVRSYEQYF.